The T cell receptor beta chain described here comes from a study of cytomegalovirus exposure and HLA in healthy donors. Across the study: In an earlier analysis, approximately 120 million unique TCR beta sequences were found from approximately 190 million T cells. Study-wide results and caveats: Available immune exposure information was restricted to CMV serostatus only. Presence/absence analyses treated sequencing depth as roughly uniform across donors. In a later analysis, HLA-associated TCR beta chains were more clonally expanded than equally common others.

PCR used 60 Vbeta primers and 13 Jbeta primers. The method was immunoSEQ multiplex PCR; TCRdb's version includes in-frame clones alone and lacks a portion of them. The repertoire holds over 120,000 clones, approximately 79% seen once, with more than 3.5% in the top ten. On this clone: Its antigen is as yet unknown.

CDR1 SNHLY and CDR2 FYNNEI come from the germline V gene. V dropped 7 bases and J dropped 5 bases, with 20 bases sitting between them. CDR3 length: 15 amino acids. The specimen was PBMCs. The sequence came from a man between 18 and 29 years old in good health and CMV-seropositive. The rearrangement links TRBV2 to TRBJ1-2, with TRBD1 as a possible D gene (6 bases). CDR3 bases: TGTGCCAGCATCAAAGGCTGGGAGGGGGGGTATGGCTACACCTTC. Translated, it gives CASIKGWEGGYGYTF.